These 21 T cell receptor beta chains originate from one sample sequenced in a study of OX40 agonist ivuxolimab in advanced cancers. Assay used: immunoSEQ multiplex PCR; TCRdb lists only in-frame clones, some missing. The repertoire consists of 150,000 to 170,000 clones, with around 94% occurring once and the leading ten covering about 0.31%. Sample: CD4+ or CD8+ T cells sorted from blood, taken in a trial of the OX40 agonist ivuxolimab. Receptors originate from an adult with an advanced solid tumor such as melanoma, head and neck, liver or kidney cancer.

V gene TRBV11-2 combines with J gene TRBJ1-2; no clear D gene. The length of the CDR3 is 14 residues. V was trimmed by 5 bases and J by 5 bases, leaving 15 bases between them. From germline, CDR1 is SGHAT and CDR2 FQNNGV. The CDR3 bases are TGTGCCAGCAGCCTCTATGAGGAAGAGTATGGCTACACCTTC. Its translation: CASSLYEEEYGYTF.

The genes are TRBV30 and TRBJ1-1, with TRBD1 matching over 9 bases. Germline assignment: CDR1 GTSNPN and CDR2 SVGIG (reference sequence). There are 13 residues in the CDR3. V shed 5 bases and J 8 bases; nucleotides not matched to a gene: 9. CDR3: CAWGDRGEGEAFF. CDR3 bases: TGTGCCTGGGGAGACAGGGGGGAAGGGGAAGCTTTCTTT.

The rearrangement uses TRBV15 and TRBJ2-5, with a weak D call TRBD2 (6 bases). This CDR3 comprises 15 residues. V was cut by 0 bases and J by 4 bases, with 12 bases left in between. Germline CDR1 and CDR2: LNHNV and YYDKDF (reference sequence). The CDR3 sequence is CATSRDYGGIETQYF. The CDR3 nucleotides read TGTGCCACCAGCAGAGATTATGGGGGGATAGAGACCCAGTACTTC.

In this sample, this clone turned up a few times. This chain connects TRBV6-5 to TRBJ1-1, with 9 positions matching TRBD1. After removal of 6 bases from V and 5 bases from J, the junction contained 4 bases not matched to a gene. Germline values: CDR1 MNHEY, CDR2 SVGAGI. The CDR3 is made up of 13 amino acids. CDR3 sequence reads: CASRDRGETEAFF. In nucleotides, the CDR3 is TGTGCCAGCAGGGACAGGGGTGAGACTGAAGCTTTCTTT.

The chain combines TRBV29-1 with TRBJ2-5; 7 nucleotides agree with TRBD2. This CDR3 is 13 amino acids long. The germline gives CDR1 SQVTM, CDR2 ANQGSEA. Trimming took 3 bases from V and 6 from J; bases not matched to a gene: 7. In DNA form, the CDR3 reads TGCAGCGTTGATGGGGGAGGGCCCCAGACCCAGTACTTC. This codes for CSVDGGGPQTQYF. Full variable domain (rest looked up from reference TRBV29-1 and TRBJ2-5): SAVISQKPSRDICQRGTSLTIQCQVDSQVTMMFWYRQQPGQSLTLIATANQGSEATYESGFVIDKFPISRPNLTFSTLTVSNMSPEDSSIYLCSVDGGGPQTQYFGPGTRLLVL.

This chain links TRBV5-4 with TRBJ2-7; 8 bases match TRBD1. The V gene end was trimmed by 3 bases and the J gene end by 3 bases; junction bases not matched to a gene: 11. The CDR3 has 16 residues. The germline CDR1 and CDR2 sequences are SGHNT and YYREEE (reference sequence). The CDR3 is CASSSLRSDRGYEQYF. The CDR3 DNA reads TGTGCCAGCAGCTCCCTTAGGAGTGACAGGGGCTACGAGCAGTACTTC.

The V gene is TRBV11-2, the J gene TRBJ2-3; D is ambiguous. The germline V and J ends were trimmed by 4 bases and 3 bases, with 5 bases remaining between them. CDR3 length: 12 amino acids. Per the germline V gene, CDR1 is SGHAT and CDR2 is FQNNGV. This CDR3 reads CASSSPTDTQYF. DNA of the CDR3: TGTGCCAGCAGCTCCCCTACAGATACGCAGTATTTT. The whole variable domain, remainder taken from reference TRBV11-2 and TRBJ2-3, is EAGVAQSPRYKIIEKRQSVAFWCNPISGHATLYWYQQILGQGPKLLIQFQNNGVVDDSQLPKDRFSAERLKGVDSTLKIQPAKLEDSAVYLCASSSPTDTQYFGPGTRLTVL.

CDR3 loop: CASSARGQAVQETQYF. The CDR3 DNA reads TGTGCCAGCAGCGCCCGCGGACAGGCCGTTCAAGAGACCCAGTACTTC. The rearrangement joins TRBV7-2 to TRBJ2-5, with 7 bases identical to TRBD1. The J segment lost 2 bases and the V segment lost 5 bases, leaving 11 bases of the junction unmatched. Germline CDR1 and CDR2: SGHTA and FQGNSA. The CDR3 spans 16 residues.

V usage is TRBV2 and J usage is TRBJ1-3; D is unresolved. Germline CDR1 SNHLY, CDR2 FYNNEI. V gave up 6 bases and J gave up 0 bases, with 15 bases separating them. The CDR3 loop spans 16 amino acids. The CDR3 nucleotides are TGTGCCAGCAGCAGACTGACACCTATCTCTGGAAACACCATATATTTT. This sequence encodes CASSRLTPISGNTIYF.

The CDR3 DNA reads TGTGCCAGCAGCCCAACTGGCTTCGGGGAGCTGTTTTTT. Protein sequence: CASSPTGFGELFF. This chain uses TRBV9 with TRBJ2-2; D not resolved. CDR1 and CDR2 from the germline V gene are SGDLS and YYNGEE. This CDR3 contains 13 residues. The V end was cut by 4 bases, the J end by 7 bases, with 11 bases between.

This rearrangement joins TRBV19 to TRBJ1-5; TRBD1 is a possible D gene (5 bases). This CDR3 comprises 15 residues. The germline V gene encodes CDR1 LNHDA and CDR2 SQIVND (reference sequence). Trimming cost V 7 bases and J 0 bases, with 13 bases left between them. Written as DNA, the CDR3 is TGTGCCAGTAAGGGGCGGTTCTATAGCAATCAGCCCCAGCATTTT. Translating gives CASKGRFYSNQPQHF.

The chain combines TRBV10-3 with TRBJ2-7; weak D call: TRBD1 (5 bases). Trimming removed 8 bases at V and 3 bases at J, with 8 bases between. Germline V gene data show CDR1 as ENHRY and CDR2 as SYGVKD. The CDR3 has 11 residues. The CDR3: CAIGQGYEQYF. In DNA form, the CDR3 reads TGTGCCATCGGCCAGGGCTACGAGCAGTACTTC.

The chain is built from TRBV5-1 and TRBJ1-2; possible D gene TRBD1, 5 bases. This CDR3 is 13 amino acids long. CDR1 SGHRS and CDR2 YFSETQ come from the germline V gene. Trimming removed 2 bases at V and 4 bases at J, with 9 bases between. Here the CDR3 reads CASSLGDGYGYTF. In nucleotides, the CDR3 is TGCGCCAGCAGCTTAGGGGATGGCTATGGCTACACCTTC.

The gene calls are TRBV27 and TRBJ1-1; TRBD1 agrees at 8 bases. This CDR3 spans 16 amino acids. Germline-derived CDR1 and CDR2 are MNHEY and SMNVEV (reference sequence). J was trimmed by 3 bases and V by 0 bases; bases with no gene match: 6. Here the CDR3 reads CASSLSPLTGDTEAFF. The CDR3 coding sequence is TGTGCCAGCAGTTTATCCCCGTTGACAGGGGACACTGAAGCTTTCTTT.

The chain uses TRBV6-5 and TRBJ2-1; 10 bases are shared with TRBD2. The CDR3 contains 15 residues. V shed 4 bases and J 9 bases; nucleotides not matched to a gene: 9. From germline, CDR1 is MNHEY and CDR2 SVGAGI. In nucleotides, the CDR3 is TGTGCCAGCAGTTCCCCTAGCGGGGGTGGCGGTGAGCAGTTCTTC. Its translation is CASSSPSGGGGEQFF.

The rearrangement links TRBV4-3 to TRBJ1-2, with TRBD1 identical over 7 bases. V gave up 4 bases and J gave up 7 bases; unmatched junction bases: 9. Germline loops: CDR1 LGHNA, CDR2 YSLEER. The CDR3 is 14 residues long. CDR3 in DNA: TGCGCCAGCAGCCTTCAGGGGGGGCATAGTGGCTACACCTTC. Its protein product is CASSLQGGHSGYTF.

This chain connects TRBV7-9 to TRBJ2-7; 10 bases map to TRBD1. The ends lost 0 bases at V and 2 bases at J; junction bases unmatched: 1. This CDR3 contains 15 residues. CDR1 SEHNR and CDR2 FQNEAQ come from the germline V gene (reference sequence). CDR3 sequence (DNA): TGTGCCAGCAGCTTAGCGACAGGGGGCGCCTACGAGCAGTACTTC. Its translation: CASSLATGGAYEQYF.

The chain links TRBV5-3 to TRBJ1-1, with D unclear. TRBV5-3 is treated as an ORF (open reading frame) with a function not yet certain. The CDR3 has 16 residues. V shed 2 bases and J shed 5 bases, with 19 bases lying between them. In DNA form, the CDR3 reads TGTGCCAGAAGCTTCGGTCGTGAATATAGGATAACTGAAGCTTTCTTT. This translates into CARSFGREYRITEAFF.

The CDR3 DNA sequence: TGTGCCAGCAGTCACCCGACTTGGGCCGGGGAGCTGTTTTTT. It is translated as CASSHPTWAGELFF. J is TRBJ2-2 and V is TRBV11-2; unclear D gene. The CDR3 sequence is 14 residues long. Per the germline V gene, CDR1 is SGHAT and CDR2 is FQNNGV. Trimming pared 6 bases from V and 6 bases from J, leaving 14 bases between. The entire variable domain, with the rest obtained from reference TRBV11-2 and TRBJ2-2, is as follows: EAGVAQSPRYKIIEKRQSVAFWCNPISGHATLYWYQQILGQGPKLLIQFQNNGVVDDSQLPKDRFSAERLKGVDSTLKIQPAKLEDSAVYLCASSHPTWAGELFFGEGSRLTVL.

The chain joins TRBV5-1 to TRBJ2-7; 10 nucleotides line up with TRBD2. The V and J ends lost 4 bases and 4 bases, in that order; junction bases with no gene match: 8. The CDR3 extends over 15 amino acids. Germline CDR1 SGHRS, CDR2 YFSETQ. The CDR3 protein is CASSPILAGEYEQYF. In DNA, the CDR3 is TGCGCCAGCAGCCCCATCCTAGCGGGAGAATACGAGCAGTACTTC.

This chain links TRBV5-8 with TRBJ2-1, with D possibly matching TRBD1 (6 bases). The CDR3 loop spans 15 amino acids. In germline, CDR1 is SGHTS, CDR2 YDEGEE. V lost 0 bases, J lost 4 bases, and 11 bases lay in between. This CDR3 is CASSLAGQGYNEQFF. For the CDR3, the DNA is TGTGCCAGCAGCTTGGCCGGGCAGGGGTACAATGAGCAGTTCTTC.